Reported below is one T cell receptor (beta chain). The sample has other DNA sequences that encode this CDR3 too. The donors, healthy adults who were HIV-negative, had experienced no recent acute infections or vaccinations. CD8 memory combined CD45RO+ cells with CCR7-negative CD45RA+ TemRA cells. The data were obtained in a study of shared clonotypes between healthy human individuals. Study-wide background: For every donor, three CD4 naive, three CD4 memory, two CD8 naive and one CD8 memory plates were used.

The CDR3 is made up of 14 amino acids. In germline, CDR1 is SGDLS, CDR2 YYNGEE. Unmatched junction bases numbered 3, after V lost 3 bases and J lost 2 bases. Some clones are missing from TCRdb's copy, which holds only in-frame ones; the method was immunoSEQ multiplex PCR. The sample carries some 700,000 clones, about nine tenths recorded once. The sequence was collected from a man between 18 and 35 years old in good health. Some clones in this sample may be carry-over from other donors' samples. The J gene is TRBJ2-7, the V gene TRBV9; 9 positions match TRBD1. Material for sequencing was memory CD8+ T cells from PBMCs. Stated subset: CD45RO+ cells pooled with CCR7-negative TemRA cells. The CDR3 spells CASSARDRAYEQYF. As DNA, the CDR3 is TGTGCCAGCAGCGCCCGGGACAGGGCCTACGAGCAGTACTTC.